This entry concerns a single TCR beta chain. Its antigen remains unidentified. Sequencing used immunoSEQ multiplex PCR; TCRdb keeps in-frame clones, though not all of them. The sample includes 45,000 or so clones, around 90% seen only once; the top ten take 0.45% to 0.6%. This entry comes from a study of regulatory and conventional T cells in RAG deficiency. Blood CD4+ CD25-low CD127-high conventional T cells supplied the genomic DNA template. Study-level results: Compared with controls, unique Treg TCR beta sequences dropped around 100-fold in Omenn syndrome and CID/AS. In Omenn syndrome, sorted "Tregs" may be peripherally activated cells. In Omenn syndrome, Treg and Tconv repertoires overlapped >80%.

This CDR3 region has 17 residues. V lost 0 bases and J lost 2, with 15 bases in between. The V gene's germline CDR1 is SGHRS and CDR2 YFSETQ. This sample was shared with a second study, whose subject was regulatory T cells. That source adds: The PCR used 52 TRBV and 13 TRBJ primers.

The sequenced material came from CD4+ effector T cells sorted from blood. V is TRBV5-1 and J is TRBJ1-3, with D maybe TRBD1 (5 bases). This receptor was obtained from a human donor in good health. The CDR3 loop is CASSLAGGDGAGNTIYF. The CDR3, as DNA: TGCGCCAGCAGCTTGGCGGGGGGAGATGGGGCTGGAAACACCATATATTTT.